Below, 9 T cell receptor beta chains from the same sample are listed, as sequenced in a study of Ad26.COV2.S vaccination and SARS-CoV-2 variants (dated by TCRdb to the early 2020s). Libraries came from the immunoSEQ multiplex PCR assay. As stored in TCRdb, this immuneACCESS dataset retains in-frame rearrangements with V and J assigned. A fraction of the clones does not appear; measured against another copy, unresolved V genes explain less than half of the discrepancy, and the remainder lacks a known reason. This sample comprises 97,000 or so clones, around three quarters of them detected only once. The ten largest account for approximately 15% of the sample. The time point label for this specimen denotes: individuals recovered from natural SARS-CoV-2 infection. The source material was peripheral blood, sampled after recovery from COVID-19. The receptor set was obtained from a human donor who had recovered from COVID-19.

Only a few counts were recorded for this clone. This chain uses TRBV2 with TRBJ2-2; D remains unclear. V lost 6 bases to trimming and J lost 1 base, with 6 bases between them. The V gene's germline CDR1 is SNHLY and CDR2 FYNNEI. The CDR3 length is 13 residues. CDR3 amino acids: CASSPMNTGELFF. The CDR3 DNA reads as TGTGCCAGCAGCCCGATGAACACCGGGGAGCTGTTTTTT.

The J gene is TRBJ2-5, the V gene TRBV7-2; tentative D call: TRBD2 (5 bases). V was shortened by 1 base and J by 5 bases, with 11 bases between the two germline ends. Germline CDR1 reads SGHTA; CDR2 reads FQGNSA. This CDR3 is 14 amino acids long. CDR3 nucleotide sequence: TGTGCCAGCAGCTTAGTAGCGTTAGCGGAGACCCAGTACTTC. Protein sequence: CASSLVALAETQYF.

The CDR3 protein is CASSLQSRYGYTF. The CDR3, as DNA: TGTGCCAGCAGTTTGCAGTCCCGCTATGGCTACACCTTC. V usage is TRBV28 and J usage is TRBJ1-2; D gene uncertain. Trimming took 3 bases from V and 4 from J, leaving 9 bases between them. This CDR3 contains 13 residues. The V gene's germline CDR1 is MDHEN and CDR2 SYDVKM.

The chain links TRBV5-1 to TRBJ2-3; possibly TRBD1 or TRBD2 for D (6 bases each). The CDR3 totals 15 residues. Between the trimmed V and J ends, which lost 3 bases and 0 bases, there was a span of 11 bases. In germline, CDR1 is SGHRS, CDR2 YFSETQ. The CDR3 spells CASSSNGGSTDTQYF. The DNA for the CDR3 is TGCGCCAGCAGCTCCAACGGGGGCAGCACAGATACGCAGTATTTT.

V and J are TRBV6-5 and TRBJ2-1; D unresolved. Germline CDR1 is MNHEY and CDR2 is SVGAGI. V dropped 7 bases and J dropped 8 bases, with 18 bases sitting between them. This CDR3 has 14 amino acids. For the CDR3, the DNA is TGTGCCAGCACCCGTCCCGGGCCCCCGGATGAGCAGTTCTTC. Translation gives CASTRPGPPDEQFF.

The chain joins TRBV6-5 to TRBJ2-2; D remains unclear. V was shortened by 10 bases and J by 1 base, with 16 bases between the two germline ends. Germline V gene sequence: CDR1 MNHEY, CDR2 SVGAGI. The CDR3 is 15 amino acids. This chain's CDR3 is CATRVGQVNTGELFF. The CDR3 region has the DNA TGTGCCACCAGAGTCGGGCAGGTGAACACCGGGGAGCTGTTTTTT.

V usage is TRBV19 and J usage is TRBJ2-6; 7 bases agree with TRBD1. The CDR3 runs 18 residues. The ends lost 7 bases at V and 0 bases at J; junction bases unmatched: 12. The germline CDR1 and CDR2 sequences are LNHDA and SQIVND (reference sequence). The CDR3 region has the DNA TGTGCCAGTACACGGACGGGACAGTCTCGCTCTGGGGCCAACGTCCTGACTTTC. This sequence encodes CASTRTGQSRSGANVLTF.

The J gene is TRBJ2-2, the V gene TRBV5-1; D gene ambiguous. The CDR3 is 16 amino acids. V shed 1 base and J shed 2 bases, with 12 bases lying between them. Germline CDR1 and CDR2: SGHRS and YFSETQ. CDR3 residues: CASSLFIGQNTGELFF. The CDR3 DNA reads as TGCGCCAGCAGCTTGTTTATAGGTCAAAACACCGGGGAGCTGTTTTTT.

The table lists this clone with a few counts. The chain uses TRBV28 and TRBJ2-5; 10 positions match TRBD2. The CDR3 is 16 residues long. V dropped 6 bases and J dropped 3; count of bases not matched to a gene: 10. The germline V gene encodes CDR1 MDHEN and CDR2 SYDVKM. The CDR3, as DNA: TGTGCCAGCAGGTCTCGGGGACTAGCGAACGAAGAGACCCAGTACTTC. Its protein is CASRSRGLANEETQYF.